The rows below give T cell receptor beta chains drawn from one sample of a study of beta chain features in type 1 diabetes. Measured with immunoSEQ multiplex PCR; TCRdb has only the in-frame clones, and not every one. The sample holds 300,000 or so clones, around 9.7% seen once. Sequenced input: central memory CD4+ T cells from blood. All receptors derive from a man aged 30-40 years with type 1 diabetes. The CDR3 runs from the conserved cysteine through the conserved F or W. The order of the fields is V gene, clone size, J gene, D gene, CDR3 protein, CDR3 DNA. A D gene is named only where the DNA matches it firmly. Some rows have no size entry. The others give once, few or many, or a class for an expanded clone.

v_call: TRBV11-2; clone_size: -; j_call: TRBJ1-1; d_call: -; cdr3_aa: CASSLQNTEAFF; cdr3_nt: TGTGCCAGCAGCTTGCAGAACACTGAAGCTTTCTTT
v_call: TRBV19; clone_size: -; j_call: TRBJ2-7; d_call: -; cdr3_aa: CASRPTGTRGEQYF; cdr3_nt: TGTGCCAGTAGGCCTACCGGGACACGAGGTGAGCAGTACTTC
v_call: TRBV4-1; clone_size: -; j_call: TRBJ1-1; d_call: -; cdr3_aa: CASSQEFGGKGRGTEAFF; cdr3_nt: TGCGCCAGCAGCCAAGAATTTGGGGGCAAGGGGCGAGGTACTGAAGCTTTCTTT
v_call: TRBV25-1; clone_size: -; j_call: TRBJ2-3; d_call: -; cdr3_aa: CASAPRETDTQYF; cdr3_nt: TGTGCCAGCGCTCCCCGGGAGACAGATACGCAGTATTTT
v_call: TRBV2; clone_size: -; j_call: TRBJ2-1; d_call: -; cdr3_aa: CASSDPRYNEQFF; cdr3_nt: TGTGCCAGCAGTGACCCACGGTACAATGAGCAGTTCTTC
v_call: TRBV5-1; clone_size: -; j_call: TRBJ2-1; d_call: TRBD2; cdr3_aa: CASSNSGGSYNEQFF; cdr3_nt: TGCGCCAGCAGCAATAGCGGGGGGTCCTACAATGAGCAGTTCTTC
v_call: TRBV19; clone_size: many; j_call: TRBJ2-1; d_call: TRBD2; cdr3_aa: CASSIGSGATRSYNEQFF; cdr3_nt: TGTGCCAGTAGTATAGGTAGCGGGGCCACGCGATCCTACAATGAGCAGTTCTTC
v_call: TRBV9; clone_size: many; j_call: TRBJ2-1; d_call: TRBD1; cdr3_aa: CASSVEGQLYNEQFF; cdr3_nt: TGTGCCAGCAGCGTAGAGGGACAGCTATACAATGAGCAGTTCTTC
v_call: TRBV2; clone_size: -; j_call: TRBJ2-7; d_call: TRBD2; cdr3_aa: CASSEGLAGQGEQYF; cdr3_nt: TGTGCCAGCAGTGAAGGACTAGCGGGGCAGGGGGAGCAGTACTTC
v_call: TRBV29-1; clone_size: few; j_call: TRBJ2-7; d_call: TRBD1; cdr3_aa: CSVGGGQGAVEQYF; cdr3_nt: TGCAGCGTTGGCGGTGGACAGGGGGCTGTTGAGCAGTACTTC
v_call: TRBV6-5; clone_size: -; j_call: TRBJ1-2; d_call: -; cdr3_aa: CASRMDSNYGYTF; cdr3_nt: TGTGCCAGCAGAATGGACAGTAACTATGGCTACACCTTC
v_call: TRBV11-2; clone_size: few; j_call: TRBJ2-7; d_call: -; cdr3_aa: CASSLVRGYEQYF; cdr3_nt: TGTGCCAGCAGCTTAGTCAGGGGTTACGAGCAGTACTTC
v_call: TRBV2; clone_size: -; j_call: TRBJ1-1; d_call: -; cdr3_aa: CASSEDLRSEAFF; cdr3_nt: TGTGCCAGCAGTGAGGACCTACGGAGTGAAGCTTTCTTT
v_call: TRBV20-1; clone_size: few; j_call: TRBJ1-1; d_call: -; cdr3_aa: CSARVDGEAFF; cdr3_nt: TGCAGTGCTAGAGTTGATGGGGAGGCTTTCTTT
v_call: TRBV15; clone_size: -; j_call: TRBJ2-7; d_call: TRBD2; cdr3_aa: CATSRGSGGSYEQYF; cdr3_nt: TGTGCCACCAGCAGAGGTAGCGGGGGCTCCTACGAGCAGTACTTC
v_call: TRBV11-2; clone_size: few; j_call: TRBJ2-1; d_call: -; cdr3_aa: CASSLAGQGSYNEQFF; cdr3_nt: TGTGCCAGCAGCTTAGCCGGCCAGGGTTCGTACAATGAGCAGTTCTTC
v_call: TRBV5-1; clone_size: -; j_call: TRBJ1-6; d_call: -; cdr3_aa: CASSLETLNNSPLHF; cdr3_nt: TGCGCCAGCAGCTTGGAGACCCTAAATAATTCACCCCTCCACTTT
v_call: TRBV9; clone_size: -; j_call: TRBJ1-4; d_call: -; cdr3_aa: CASSGGPNEKLFF; cdr3_nt: TGTGCCAGCAGTGGGGGTCCCAATGAAAAACTGTTTTTT
v_call: TRBV7-4; clone_size: -; j_call: TRBJ2-4; d_call: -; cdr3_aa: CASSSPRPFKNIQYF; cdr3_nt: TGTGCCAGCAGTTCCCCTCGGCCTTTTAAAAACATTCAGTACTTC
v_call: TRBV2; clone_size: few; j_call: TRBJ2-5; d_call: -; cdr3_aa: CASSDTRETQYF; cdr3_nt: TGTGCCAGCAGCGACACGAGAGAGACCCAGTACTTC
v_call: TRBV5-6; clone_size: few; j_call: TRBJ2-6; d_call: TRBD2; cdr3_aa: CASSVRLAPISGANVLTF; cdr3_nt: TGTGCCAGCAGCGTACGACTAGCCCCGATCTCTGGGGCCAACGTCCTGACTTTC
v_call: TRBV2; clone_size: few; j_call: TRBJ1-3; d_call: -; cdr3_aa: CASSSQVLSGNTIYF; cdr3_nt: TGTGCCAGCAGCTCACAGGTCCTCTCTGGAAACACCATATATTTT
v_call: TRBV27; clone_size: -; j_call: TRBJ1-5; d_call: -; cdr3_aa: CASSPTTTGFLSNQPQHF; cdr3_nt: TGTGCCAGCAGTCCCACTACTACGGGATTCCTTAGCAATCAGCCCCAGCATTTT
v_call: TRBV28; clone_size: -; j_call: TRBJ2-7; d_call: TRBD2; cdr3_aa: CASRLTSGVAYEQYF; cdr3_nt: TGTGCCAGCAGGTTGACTAGCGGGGTCGCCTACGAGCAGTACTTC
v_call: TRBV19; clone_size: many; j_call: TRBJ2-6; d_call: -; cdr3_aa: CATSSVAISGANVLTF; cdr3_nt: TGTGCCACCTCATCGGTAGCAATCTCTGGGGCCAACGTCCTGACTTTC
v_call: TRBV30; clone_size: many; j_call: TRBJ1-6; d_call: TRBD1; cdr3_aa: CAWSSDNRDRVYNSPLHF; cdr3_nt: TGTGCCTGGTCATCAGATAATCGGGACAGGGTCTATAATTCACCCCTCCACTTT
v_call: TRBV10-2; clone_size: few; j_call: TRBJ1-2; d_call: -; cdr3_aa: CASSEVQGPYGYTF; cdr3_nt: TGCGCCAGCAGTGAGGTACAGGGTCCCTATGGCTACACCTTC
v_call: TRBV7-9; clone_size: -; j_call: TRBJ2-5; d_call: TRBD1; cdr3_aa: CASSPQGTDQETQYF; cdr3_nt: TGTGCCAGCAGCCCCCAAGGGACAGACCAAGAGACCCAGTACTTC
v_call: TRBV25-1; clone_size: few; j_call: TRBJ2-3; d_call: -; cdr3_aa: CASSESGRNTDTQYF; cdr3_nt: TGTGCCAGCAGTGAATCTGGTCGAAACACAGATACGCAGTATTTT
v_call: TRBV5-1; clone_size: -; j_call: TRBJ2-5; d_call: TRBD2; cdr3_aa: CATSSGGLQETQYF; cdr3_nt: TGCGCCACTAGTAGCGGGGGGTTACAAGAGACCCAGTACTTC
v_call: TRBV4-3; clone_size: -; j_call: TRBJ2-2; d_call: -; cdr3_aa: CASSAEQGSGTGELFF; cdr3_nt: TGCGCCAGCAGCGCCGAACAGGGCTCGGGCACCGGGGAGCTGTTTTTT
v_call: TRBV27; clone_size: few; j_call: TRBJ1-2; d_call: -; cdr3_aa: CASRPLTVYGYTF; cdr3_nt: TGTGCCAGCAGGCCGTTGACAGTCTATGGCTACACCTTC
v_call: TRBV28; clone_size: -; j_call: TRBJ1-5; d_call: -; cdr3_aa: CATHQGTYQPQHF; cdr3_nt: TGTGCCACTCACCAGGGGACATATCAGCCCCAGCATTTT
v_call: TRBV6-1; clone_size: -; j_call: TRBJ1-5; d_call: -; cdr3_aa: CASSEGTPYQPQHF; cdr3_nt: TGTGCCAGCAGTGAAGGGACCCCATATCAGCCCCAGCATTTT
v_call: TRBV2; clone_size: many; j_call: TRBJ2-7; d_call: TRBD2; cdr3_aa: CASRTGTSSYEQYF; cdr3_nt: TGTGCCAGTCGGACCGGGACTAGCTCCTACGAGCAGTACTTC
v_call: TRBV4-3; clone_size: many; j_call: TRBJ1-2; d_call: -; cdr3_aa: CASSQDTNYGYTF; cdr3_nt: TGCGCCAGCAGCCAAGATACAAACTATGGCTACACCTTC
v_call: TRBV28; clone_size: few; j_call: TRBJ1-2; d_call: -; cdr3_aa: CASSPRTPVGYGYTF; cdr3_nt: TGTGCCAGCAGTCCCCGGACGCCTGTAGGCTATGGCTACACCTTC
v_call: TRBV30; clone_size: -; j_call: TRBJ1-2; d_call: TRBD1; cdr3_aa: CAWSVSRDSYGYTF; cdr3_nt: TGTGCCTGGAGTGTAAGCCGGGACAGCTATGGCTACACCTTC
v_call: TRBV19; clone_size: -; j_call: TRBJ2-3; d_call: TRBD2; cdr3_aa: CASSIQAGGTDTQYF; cdr3_nt: TGTGCCAGTAGTATACAGGCGGGGGGCACAGATACGCAGTATTTT
v_call: TRBV9; clone_size: few; j_call: TRBJ2-3; d_call: -; cdr3_aa: CASSTYHTDTQYF; cdr3_nt: TGTGCCAGCAGCACATATCACACAGATACGCAGTATTTT
v_call: TRBV6-5; clone_size: -; j_call: TRBJ2-7; d_call: -; cdr3_aa: CASSPDSTYEQYF; cdr3_nt: TGTGCCAGCAGTCCCGACAGCACCTACGAGCAGTACTTC
v_call: TRBV21-1; clone_size: many; j_call: TRBJ2-4; d_call: -; cdr3_aa: CASGAEGVSTKNIQYF; cdr3_nt: TGTGCCAGCGGAGCTGAGGGGGTATCCACCAAAAACATTCAGTACTTC
v_call: TRBV19; clone_size: few; j_call: TRBJ1-5; d_call: -; cdr3_aa: CASSQRTASNQPQHF; cdr3_nt: TGTGCCAGTAGCCAAAGGACGGCTAGCAATCAGCCCCAGCATTTT